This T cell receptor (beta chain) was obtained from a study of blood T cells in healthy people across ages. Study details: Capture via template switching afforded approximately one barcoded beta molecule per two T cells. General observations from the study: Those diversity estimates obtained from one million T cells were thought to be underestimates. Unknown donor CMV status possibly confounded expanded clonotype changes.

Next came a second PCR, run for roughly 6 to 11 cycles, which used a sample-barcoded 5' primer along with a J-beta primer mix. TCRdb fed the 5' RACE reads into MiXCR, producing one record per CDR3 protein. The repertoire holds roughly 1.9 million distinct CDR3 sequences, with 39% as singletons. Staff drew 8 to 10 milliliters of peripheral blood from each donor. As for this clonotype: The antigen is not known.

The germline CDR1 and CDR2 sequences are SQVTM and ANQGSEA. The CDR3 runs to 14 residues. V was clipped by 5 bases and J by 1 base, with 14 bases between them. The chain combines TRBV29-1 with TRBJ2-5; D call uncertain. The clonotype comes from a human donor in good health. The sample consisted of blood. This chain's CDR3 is CSVRVTGAQETQYF. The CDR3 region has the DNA TGCAGCGTTCGGGTCACTGGAGCCCAAGAGACCCAGTACTTC.